This TCR beta chain was retrieved from a study of shared clonotypes between healthy human individuals. Germline V lookup: CDR1 WNHNN, CDR2 SYGVQD (reference sequence). The CDR3 is 15 amino acids. The junction had 8 bases not matched to a gene; V was cut back by 5 bases and J by 4 bases. The data were produced by immunoSEQ multiplex PCR, yet TCRdb's version contains in-frame clones alone and is incomplete. The data show about 1,500,000 clones, 96% seen once. Material for sequencing was naive CD4+ T cells sorted from blood. Subset of the sample: CD45RA+ positively selected. The V call is TRBV10-1, the J call TRBJ2-7; TRBD1 agrees at 10 bases. The source of this sequence is a man between 25 and 39 years old in good health. CDR3 coding DNA: TGCGCCAGCAGTAGAACCGGGACAGGGGATTACGAGCAGTACTTC. It yields the protein CASSRTGTGDYEQYF.